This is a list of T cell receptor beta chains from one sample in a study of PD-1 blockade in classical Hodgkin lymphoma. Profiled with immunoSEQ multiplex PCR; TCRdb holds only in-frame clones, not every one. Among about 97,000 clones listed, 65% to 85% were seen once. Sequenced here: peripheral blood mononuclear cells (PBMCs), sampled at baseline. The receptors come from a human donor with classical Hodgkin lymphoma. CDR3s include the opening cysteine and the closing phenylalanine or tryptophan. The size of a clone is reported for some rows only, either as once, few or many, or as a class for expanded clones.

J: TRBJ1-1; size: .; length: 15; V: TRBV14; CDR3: CASSLRRGANTEAFF
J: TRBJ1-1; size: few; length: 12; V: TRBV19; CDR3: CASSVTNSRAFF
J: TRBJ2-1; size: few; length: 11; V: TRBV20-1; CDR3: CSARPGGQQFF
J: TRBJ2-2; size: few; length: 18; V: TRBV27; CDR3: CASRMGLAGGQNTGELFF
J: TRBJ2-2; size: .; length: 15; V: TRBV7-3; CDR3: CASSLGTGGMEELFF
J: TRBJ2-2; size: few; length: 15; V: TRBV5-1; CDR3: CASSPGGTNTGELFF
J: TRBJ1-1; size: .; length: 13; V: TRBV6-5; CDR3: CASRKWINTEAFF
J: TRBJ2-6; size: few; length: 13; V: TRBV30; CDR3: CAWTTSGANVLTF
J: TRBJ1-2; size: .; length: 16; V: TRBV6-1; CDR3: CASSDPLTGASYGYTF
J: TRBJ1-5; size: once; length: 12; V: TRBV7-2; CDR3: CASSLAGQPQHF
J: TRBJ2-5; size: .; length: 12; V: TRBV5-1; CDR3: CASSFGKETQYF
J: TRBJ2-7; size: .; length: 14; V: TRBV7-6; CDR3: CASSLGGRGGEQYF
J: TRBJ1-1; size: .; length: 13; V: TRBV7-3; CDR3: CASSPQGYTEAFF
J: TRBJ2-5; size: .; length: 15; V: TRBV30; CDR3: CAWSVQTSGSQAQYF
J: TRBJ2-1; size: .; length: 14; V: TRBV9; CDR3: CASSVANRVGEQFF
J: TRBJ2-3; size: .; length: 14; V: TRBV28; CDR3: CASSPTLAAGTQYF
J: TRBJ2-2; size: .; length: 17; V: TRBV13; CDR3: CASSLSRQAAGTGELFF
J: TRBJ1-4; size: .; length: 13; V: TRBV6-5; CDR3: CASRRYTNEKLFF
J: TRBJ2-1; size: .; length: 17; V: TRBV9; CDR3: CASSVGSWTRGGNEQFF
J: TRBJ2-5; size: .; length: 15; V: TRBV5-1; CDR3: CASSPPGQRGKTQYF
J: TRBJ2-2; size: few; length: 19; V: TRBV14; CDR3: CASSQDPSGRNANTGELFF
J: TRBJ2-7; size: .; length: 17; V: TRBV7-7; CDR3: CASSPVVGGRVTYEQYF
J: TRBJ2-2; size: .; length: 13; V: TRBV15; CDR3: CATSRDPTGELFF
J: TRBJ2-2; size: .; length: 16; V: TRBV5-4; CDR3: CASSGRLAGVHGELFF
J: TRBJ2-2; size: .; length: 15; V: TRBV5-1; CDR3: CASRTGTGNTGELFF
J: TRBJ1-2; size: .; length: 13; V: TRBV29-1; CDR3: CSAPERAGTGYTF
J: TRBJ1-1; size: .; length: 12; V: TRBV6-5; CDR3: CASSYGGTEAFF
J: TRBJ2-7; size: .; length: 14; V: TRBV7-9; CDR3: CASSLGGNTYEQYF
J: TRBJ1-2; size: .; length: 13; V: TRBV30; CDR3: CAWSRVPLLGYTF
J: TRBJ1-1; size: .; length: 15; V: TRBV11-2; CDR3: CASSLDPGRDTEAFF
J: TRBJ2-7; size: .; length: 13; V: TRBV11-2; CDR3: CASSGLSSYEQYF
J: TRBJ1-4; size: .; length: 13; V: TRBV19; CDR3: CASSRRDKEKLFF
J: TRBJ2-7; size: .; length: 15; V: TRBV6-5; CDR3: CASRPGAGGLYEQYF
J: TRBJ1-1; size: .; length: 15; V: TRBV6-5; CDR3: CASRTGGLLNTEAFF
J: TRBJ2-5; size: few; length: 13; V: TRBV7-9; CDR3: CASSLVGDWTQYF